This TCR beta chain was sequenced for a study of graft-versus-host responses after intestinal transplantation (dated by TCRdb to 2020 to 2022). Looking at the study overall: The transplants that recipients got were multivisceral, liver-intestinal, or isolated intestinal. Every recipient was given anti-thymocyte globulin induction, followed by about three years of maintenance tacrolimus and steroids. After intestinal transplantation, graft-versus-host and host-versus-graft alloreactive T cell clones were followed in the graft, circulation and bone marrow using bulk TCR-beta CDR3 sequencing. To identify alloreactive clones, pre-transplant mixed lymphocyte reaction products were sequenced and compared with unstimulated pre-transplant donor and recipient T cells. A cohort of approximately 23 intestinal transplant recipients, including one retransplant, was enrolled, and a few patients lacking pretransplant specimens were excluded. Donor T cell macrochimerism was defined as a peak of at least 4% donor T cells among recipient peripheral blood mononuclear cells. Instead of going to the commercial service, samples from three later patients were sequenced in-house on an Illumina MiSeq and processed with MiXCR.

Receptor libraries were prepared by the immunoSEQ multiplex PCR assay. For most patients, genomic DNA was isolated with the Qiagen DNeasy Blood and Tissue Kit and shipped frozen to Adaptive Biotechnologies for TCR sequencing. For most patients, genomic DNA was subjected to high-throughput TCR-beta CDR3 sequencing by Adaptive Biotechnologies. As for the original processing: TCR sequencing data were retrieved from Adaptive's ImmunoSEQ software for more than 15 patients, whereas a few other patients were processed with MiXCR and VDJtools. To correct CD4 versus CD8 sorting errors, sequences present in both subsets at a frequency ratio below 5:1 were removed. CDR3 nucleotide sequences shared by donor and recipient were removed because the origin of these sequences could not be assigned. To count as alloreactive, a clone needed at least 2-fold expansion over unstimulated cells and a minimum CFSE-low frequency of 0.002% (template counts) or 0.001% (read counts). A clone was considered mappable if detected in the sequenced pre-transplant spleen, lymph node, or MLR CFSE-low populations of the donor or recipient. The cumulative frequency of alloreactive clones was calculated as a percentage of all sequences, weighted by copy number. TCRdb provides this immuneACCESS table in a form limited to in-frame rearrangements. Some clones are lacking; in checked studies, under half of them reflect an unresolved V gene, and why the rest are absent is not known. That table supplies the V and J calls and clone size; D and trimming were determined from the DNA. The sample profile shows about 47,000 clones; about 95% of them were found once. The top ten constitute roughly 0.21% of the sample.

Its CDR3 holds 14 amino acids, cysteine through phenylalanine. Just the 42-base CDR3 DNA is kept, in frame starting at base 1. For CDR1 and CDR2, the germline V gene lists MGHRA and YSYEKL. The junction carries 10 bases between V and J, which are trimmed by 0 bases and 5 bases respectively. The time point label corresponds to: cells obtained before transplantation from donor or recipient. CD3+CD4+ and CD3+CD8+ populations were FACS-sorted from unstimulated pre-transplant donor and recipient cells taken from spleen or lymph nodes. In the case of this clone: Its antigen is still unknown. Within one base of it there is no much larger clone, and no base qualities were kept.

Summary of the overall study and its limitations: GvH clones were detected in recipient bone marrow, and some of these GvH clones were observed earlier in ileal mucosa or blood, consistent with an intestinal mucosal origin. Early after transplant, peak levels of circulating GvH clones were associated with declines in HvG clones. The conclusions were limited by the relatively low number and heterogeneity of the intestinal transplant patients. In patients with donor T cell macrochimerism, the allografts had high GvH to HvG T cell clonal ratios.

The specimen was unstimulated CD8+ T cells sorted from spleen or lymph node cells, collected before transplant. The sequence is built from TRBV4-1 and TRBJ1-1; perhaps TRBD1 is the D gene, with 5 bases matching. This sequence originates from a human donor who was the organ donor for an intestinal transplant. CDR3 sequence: CASSQDFGGTEAFF. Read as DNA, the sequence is TGCGCCAGCAGCCAAGATTTTGGGGGGACTGAAGCTTTCTTT.